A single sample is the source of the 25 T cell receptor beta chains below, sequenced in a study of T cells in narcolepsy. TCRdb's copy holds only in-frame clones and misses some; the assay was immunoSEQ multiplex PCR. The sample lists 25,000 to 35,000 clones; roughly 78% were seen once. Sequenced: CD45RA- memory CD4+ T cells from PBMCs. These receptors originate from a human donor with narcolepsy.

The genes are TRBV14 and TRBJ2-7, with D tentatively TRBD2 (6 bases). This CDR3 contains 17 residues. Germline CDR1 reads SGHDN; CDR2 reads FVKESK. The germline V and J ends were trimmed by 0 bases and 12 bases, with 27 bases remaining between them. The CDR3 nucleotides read TGTGCCAGCAGCCAAGACTTAAGCTTGGGGACTCGCTCGTTGATGTACTTC. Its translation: CASSQDLSLGTRSLMYF.

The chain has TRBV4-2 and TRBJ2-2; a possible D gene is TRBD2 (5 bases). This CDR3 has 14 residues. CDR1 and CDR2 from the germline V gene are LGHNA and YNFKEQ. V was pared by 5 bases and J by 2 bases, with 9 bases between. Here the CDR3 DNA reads TGTGCCAGCAGCGCTAGCATAAACACCGGGGAGCTGTTTTTT. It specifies CASSASINTGELFF.

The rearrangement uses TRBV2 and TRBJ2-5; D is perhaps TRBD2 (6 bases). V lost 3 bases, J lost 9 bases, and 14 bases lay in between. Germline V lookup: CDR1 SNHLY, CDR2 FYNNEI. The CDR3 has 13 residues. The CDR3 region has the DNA TGTGCCAGCAGTGATGTGCGGGAAGGGGCCCAGTACTTC. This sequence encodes CASSDVREGAQYF.

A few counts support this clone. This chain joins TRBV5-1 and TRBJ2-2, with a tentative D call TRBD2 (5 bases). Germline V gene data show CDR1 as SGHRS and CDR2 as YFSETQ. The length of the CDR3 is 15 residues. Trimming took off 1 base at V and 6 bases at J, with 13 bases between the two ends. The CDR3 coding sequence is TGCGCCAGCAGCTTGTCAGCGGTGGGTTCCGGGGAGCTGTTTTTT. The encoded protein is CASSLSAVGSGELFF. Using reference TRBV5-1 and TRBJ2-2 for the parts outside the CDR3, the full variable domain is KAGVTQTPRYLIKTRGQQVTLSCSPISGHRSVSWYQQTPGQGLQFLFEYFSETQRNKGNFPGRFSGRQFSNSRSEMNVSTLELGDSALYLCASSLSAVGSGELFFGEGSRLTVL.

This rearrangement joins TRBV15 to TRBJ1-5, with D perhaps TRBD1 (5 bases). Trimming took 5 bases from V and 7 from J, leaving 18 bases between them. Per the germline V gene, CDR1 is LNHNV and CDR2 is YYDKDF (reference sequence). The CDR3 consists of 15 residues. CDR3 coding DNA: TGTGCCACCAGCCTAGGCCGAGGGGAAAGGCAGCCCCAGCATTTT. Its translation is CATSLGRGERQPQHF.

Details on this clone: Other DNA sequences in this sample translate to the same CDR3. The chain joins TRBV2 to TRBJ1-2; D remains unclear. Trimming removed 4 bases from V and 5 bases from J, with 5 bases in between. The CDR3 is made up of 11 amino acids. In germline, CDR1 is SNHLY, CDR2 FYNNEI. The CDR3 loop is CASSGRYGYTF. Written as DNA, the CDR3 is TGTGCCAGCAGTGGCCGTTATGGCTACACCTTC.

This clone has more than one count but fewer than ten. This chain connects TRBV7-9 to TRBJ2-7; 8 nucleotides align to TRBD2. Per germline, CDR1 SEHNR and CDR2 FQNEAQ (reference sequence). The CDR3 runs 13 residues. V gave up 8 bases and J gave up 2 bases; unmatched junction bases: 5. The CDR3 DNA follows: TGTGCCAGCGCCCCGGGACTAGCCTACGAGCAGTACTTC. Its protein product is CASAPGLAYEQYF. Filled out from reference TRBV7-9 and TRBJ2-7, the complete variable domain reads DTGVSQNPRHKITKRGQNVTFRCDPISEHNRLYWYRQTLGQGPEFLTYFQNEAQLEKSRLLSDRFSAERPKGSFSTLEIQRTEQGDSAMYLCASAPGLAYEQYFGPGTRLTVT.

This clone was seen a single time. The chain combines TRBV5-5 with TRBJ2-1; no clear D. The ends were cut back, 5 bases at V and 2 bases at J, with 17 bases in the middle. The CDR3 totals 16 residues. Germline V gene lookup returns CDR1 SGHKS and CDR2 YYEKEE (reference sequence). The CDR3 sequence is CASSSSPTATYNEQFF. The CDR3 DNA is TGTGCCAGCAGTTCAAGCCCGACCGCGACCTACAATGAGCAGTTCTTC.

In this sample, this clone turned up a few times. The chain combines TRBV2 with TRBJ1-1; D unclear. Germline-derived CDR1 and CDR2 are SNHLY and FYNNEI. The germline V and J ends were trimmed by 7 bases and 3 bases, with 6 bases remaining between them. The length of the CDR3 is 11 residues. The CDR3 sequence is CASTWDTEAFF. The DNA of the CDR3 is TGTGCCAGCACCTGGGACACTGAAGCTTTCTTT.

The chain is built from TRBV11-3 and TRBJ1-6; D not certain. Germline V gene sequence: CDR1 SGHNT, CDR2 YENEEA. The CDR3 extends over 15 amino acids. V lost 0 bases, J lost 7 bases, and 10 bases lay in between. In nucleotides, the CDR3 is TGTGCCAGCAGCTTAGATCCGGATCCGAATTCACCCCTCCACTTT. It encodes CASSLDPDPNSPLHF. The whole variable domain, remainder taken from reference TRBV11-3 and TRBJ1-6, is EAGVVQSPRYKIIEKKQPVAFWCNPISGHNTLYWYLQNLGQGPELLIRYENEEAVDDSQLPKDRFSAERLKGVDSTLKIQPAELGDSAVYLCASSLDPDPNSPLHFGNGTRLTVT.

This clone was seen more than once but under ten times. CDR3 protein: CASSIKDEQYF. Here the CDR3 DNA reads TGTGCCAGCTCTATCAAGGACGAGCAGTACTTC. V is TRBV18 and J is TRBJ2-7; no clear D gene. Germline CDR1 reads KGHSH; CDR2 reads LQKENI. The CDR3 runs 11 residues. V was clipped by 6 bases and J by 5 bases, with 8 bases between them.

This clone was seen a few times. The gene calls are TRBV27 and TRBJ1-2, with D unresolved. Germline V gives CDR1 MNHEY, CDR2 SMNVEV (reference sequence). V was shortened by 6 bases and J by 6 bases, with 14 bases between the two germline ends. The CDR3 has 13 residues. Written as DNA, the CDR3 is TGTGCCAGCAGAGGGAGGGCCCTCGATGGCTACACCTTC. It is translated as CASRGRALDGYTF.

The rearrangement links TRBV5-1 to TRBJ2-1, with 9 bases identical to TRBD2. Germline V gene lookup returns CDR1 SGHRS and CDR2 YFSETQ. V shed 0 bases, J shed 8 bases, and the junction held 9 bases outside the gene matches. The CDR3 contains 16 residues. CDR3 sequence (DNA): TGCGCCAGCAGCTTGGTAGGGACTAGCCGAGGAGATGAGCAGTTCTTC. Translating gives CASSLVGTSRGDEQFF.

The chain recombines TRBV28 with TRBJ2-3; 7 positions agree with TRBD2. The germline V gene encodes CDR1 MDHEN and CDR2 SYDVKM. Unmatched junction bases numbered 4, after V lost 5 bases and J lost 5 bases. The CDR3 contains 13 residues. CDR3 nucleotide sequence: TGTGCCAGCAGTAATTCGGGGGGAGATACGCAGTATTTT. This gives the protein CASSNSGGDTQYF.

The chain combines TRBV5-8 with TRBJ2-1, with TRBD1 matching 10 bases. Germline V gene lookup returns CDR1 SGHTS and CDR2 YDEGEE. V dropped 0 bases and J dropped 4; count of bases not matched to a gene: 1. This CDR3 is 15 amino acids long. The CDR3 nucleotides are TGTGCCAGCAGCTTGGGACAGGGGGCATACAATGAGCAGTTCTTC. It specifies CASSLGQGAYNEQFF.

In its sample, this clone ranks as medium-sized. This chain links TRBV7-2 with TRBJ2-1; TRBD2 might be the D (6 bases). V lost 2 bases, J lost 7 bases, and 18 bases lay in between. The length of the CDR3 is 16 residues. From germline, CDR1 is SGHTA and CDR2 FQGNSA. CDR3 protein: CASSLYPGAIVNEQFF. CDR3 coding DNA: TGTGCCAGCAGCTTATATCCGGGAGCGATAGTAAATGAGCAGTTCTTC.

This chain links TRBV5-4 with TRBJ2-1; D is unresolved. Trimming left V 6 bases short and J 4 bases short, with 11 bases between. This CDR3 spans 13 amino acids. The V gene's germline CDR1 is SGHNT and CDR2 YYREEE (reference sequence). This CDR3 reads CASTTSPYNEQFF. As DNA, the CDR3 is TGTGCCAGCACGACTTCGCCGTACAATGAGCAGTTCTTC.

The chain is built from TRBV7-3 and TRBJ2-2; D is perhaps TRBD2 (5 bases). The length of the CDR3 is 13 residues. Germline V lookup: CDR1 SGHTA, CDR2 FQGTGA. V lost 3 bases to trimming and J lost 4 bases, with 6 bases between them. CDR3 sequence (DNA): TGTGCCAGCAGCTTGGAGGCCACCGGGGAGCTGTTTTTT. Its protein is CASSLEATGELFF.

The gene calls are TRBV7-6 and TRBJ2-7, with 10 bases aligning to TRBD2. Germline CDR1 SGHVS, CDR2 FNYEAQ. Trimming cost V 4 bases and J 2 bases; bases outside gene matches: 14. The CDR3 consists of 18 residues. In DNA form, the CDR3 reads TGTGCCAGCAGCTCCGGGTCGGCTAGCGGGGGTAAGACCTACGAGCAGTACTTC. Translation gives CASSSGSASGGKTYEQYF.

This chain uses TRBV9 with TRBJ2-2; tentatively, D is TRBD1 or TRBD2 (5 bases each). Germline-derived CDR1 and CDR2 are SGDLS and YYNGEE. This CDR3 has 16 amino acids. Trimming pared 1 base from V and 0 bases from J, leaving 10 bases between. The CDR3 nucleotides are TGTGCCAGCAGCGTAATGGGGACGACGAACACCGGGGAGCTGTTTTTT. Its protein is CASSVMGTTNTGELFF. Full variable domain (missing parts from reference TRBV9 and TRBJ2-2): DSGVTQTPKHLITATGQRVTLRCSPRSGDLSVYWYQQSLDQGLQFLIQYYNGEERAKGNILERFSAQQFPDLHSELNLSSLELGDSALYFCASSVMGTTNTGELFFGEGSRLTVL.

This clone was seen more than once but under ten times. CDR3 sequence: CASRLDRNTEAFF. The CDR3 DNA follows: TGTGCCAGCAGATTGGACAGAAACACTGAAGCTTTCTTT. The genes are TRBV2 and TRBJ1-1; D possibly corresponds to TRBD1 (6 bases). The V end lost 6 bases, the J end lost 2 bases, and 10 bases lay between the germline ends. This CDR3 comprises 13 residues. From germline, CDR1 is SNHLY and CDR2 FYNNEI. Together with reference TRBV2 and TRBJ1-1, the CDR3 gives the full variable domain: EPEVTQTPSHQVTQMGQEVILRCVPISNHLYFYWYRQILGQKVEFLVSFYNNEISEKSEIFDDQFSVERPDGSNFTLKIRSTKLEDSAMYFCASRLDRNTEAFFGQGTRLTVV.

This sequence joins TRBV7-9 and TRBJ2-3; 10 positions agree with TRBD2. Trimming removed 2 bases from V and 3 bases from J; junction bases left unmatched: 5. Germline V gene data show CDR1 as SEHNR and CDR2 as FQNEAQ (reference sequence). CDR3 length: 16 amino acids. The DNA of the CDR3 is TGTGCCAGCAGCTTATTGGGACTAGCGTTAACAGATACGCAGTATTTT. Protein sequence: CASSLLGLALTDTQYF. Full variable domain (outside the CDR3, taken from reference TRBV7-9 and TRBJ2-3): DTGVSQNPRHKITKRGQNVTFRCDPISEHNRLYWYRQTLGQGPEFLTYFQNEAQLEKSRLLSDRFSAERPKGSFSTLEIQRTEQGDSAMYLCASSLLGLALTDTQYFGPGTRLTVL.

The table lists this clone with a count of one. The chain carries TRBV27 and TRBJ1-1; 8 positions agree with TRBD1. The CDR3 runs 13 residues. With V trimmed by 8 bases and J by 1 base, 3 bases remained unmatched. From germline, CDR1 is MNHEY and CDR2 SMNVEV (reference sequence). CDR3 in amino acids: CASGGTGNTEAFF. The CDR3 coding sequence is TGTGCCAGCGGGGGGACAGGGAACACTGAAGCTTTCTTT.

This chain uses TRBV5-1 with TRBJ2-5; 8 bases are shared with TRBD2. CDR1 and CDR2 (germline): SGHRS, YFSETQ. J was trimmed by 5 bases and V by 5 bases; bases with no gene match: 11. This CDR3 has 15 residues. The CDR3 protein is CASRESGSRRETQYF. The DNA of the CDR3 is TGCGCCAGCAGAGAAAGCGGGAGTAGGCGGGAGACCCAGTACTTC.

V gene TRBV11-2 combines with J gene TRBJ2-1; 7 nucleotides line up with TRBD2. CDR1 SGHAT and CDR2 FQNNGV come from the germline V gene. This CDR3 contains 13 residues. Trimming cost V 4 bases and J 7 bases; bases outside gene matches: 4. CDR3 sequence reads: CASSWGGRNEQFF. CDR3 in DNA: TGTGCCAGCAGCTGGGGGGGACGTAATGAGCAGTTCTTC.